This is a list of T cell receptor beta chains from one sample in a study of cytomegalovirus exposure and HLA in healthy donors. Assay used: immunoSEQ multiplex PCR; TCRdb lists only in-frame clones, some missing. The sample yields 160,000 or so clones, 79% seen once. Material: PBMCs. The receptors were gathered from a man aged 35-49 years in good health and CMV-seronegative. Both conserved end residues are trimmed from each CDR3. The D gene is left open where the match is weak. Size values are once, few and many counts, or a class for expanded clones, and some rows have none.

v_gene	j_gene	abundance	d_gene	CDR3aa
TRBV30	TRBJ1-1	NA	NA	AWSVGLNTEAF
TRBV2	TRBJ2-4	few	TRBD1	ASLKVSRTGGNSQY
TRBV7-2	TRBJ2-5	NA	TRBD2	ASSAQLAGGTQY
TRBV27	TRBJ2-5	NA	TRBD1	ASSPATGGRETQY
TRBV10-3	TRBJ2-7	NA	TRBD1	AISAGTGNVYEQY
TRBV5-1	TRBJ1-1	few	TRBD1	ASSYLTGGTEAF
TRBV5-1	TRBJ2-7	NA	TRBD2	ASSGLAGVGEQY
TRBV5-1	TRBJ2-3	once	NA	ASSLEPASGTDTQY
TRBV15	TRBJ2-6	NA	NA	ATSILSGANGLT
TRBV11-3	TRBJ2-3	NA	NA	ASSFTGDTQY
TRBV18	TRBJ1-3	NA	NA	ASSLSGLTGNTIY
TRBV7-2	TRBJ2-2	NA	TRBD1	ASSPRGQGLTGELF
TRBV7-6	TRBJ2-2	NA	TRBD2	ASSSGLAGGLGELF
TRBV6-9	TRBJ1-2	NA	TRBD1	ATYRGHGYT
TRBV5-1	TRBJ2-1	NA	TRBD1	ASSNGQGFRNEQF
TRBV19	TRBJ1-1	NA	NA	ASTQREGGKGTEAF
TRBV7-2	TRBJ2-1	NA	NA	ASSLVRKNEQF
TRBV30	TRBJ1-3	NA	NA	AWRKRARSGNTIY
TRBV29-1	TRBJ1-2	NA	NA	SVEEQGIFHGYT
TRBV5-3	TRBJ1-2	NA	NA	ARSKDTTKDYGYT
TRBV30	TRBJ1-4	once	NA	AWNSGAATNEKLF
TRBV30	TRBJ1-2	medium-sized	NA	AWSKGANYGYT
TRBV5-1	TRBJ2-2	NA	TRBD2	ASSLDAGAGSGELF
TRBV7-2	TRBJ2-2	NA	TRBD2	ASSLASGSTGELF
TRBV27	TRBJ1-1	NA	NA	ASSLYRNTEAF
TRBV27	TRBJ2-7	NA	TRBD1	ASSPLGTVSSYEQY
TRBV10-3	TRBJ2-2	NA	NA	AISESTTQSGGELF
TRBV5-4	TRBJ2-2	NA	TRBD1	ASTTRAGGSGELF
TRBV30	TRBJ2-5	NA	NA	AWSVAGFETQY
TRBV2	TRBJ2-5	NA	TRBD1	ASSRDRDETQY
TRBV5-1	TRBJ2-2	NA	NA	ASSLDTTNTGELF
TRBV6-1	TRBJ2-7	NA	TRBD1	ASSRGQGPPYEQY
TRBV28	TRBJ2-2	NA	NA	ASSLQFGGVARKNTGELF
TRBV4-1	TRBJ2-7	NA	TRBD2	ASSQEPSGRRKQY
TRBV5-1	TRBJ2-1	NA	TRBD2	ASSLGLAGPSYNEQF
TRBV6-4	TRBJ2-2	NA	NA	ASSDMAGKDGELF
TRBV6-1	TRBJ2-3	NA	TRBD1	ASSRQGYTDTQY
TRBV6-5	TRBJ2-7	NA	NA	ASTQTAGGYEQY
TRBV9	TRBJ2-7	NA	NA	ASSRPRGSYEQY
TRBV5-1	TRBJ2-3	NA	TRBD2	ASSIRTSGRKDTQY
TRBV5-4	TRBJ2-1	once	TRBD2	ASSTNSGRQYNEQF
TRBV4-1	TRBJ2-3	NA	TRBD2	ASRPLAGGGTDTQY
TRBV5-1	TRBJ2-5	NA	NA	ASWTGTQETQY